This T cell receptor (beta chain) was sequenced for a study of cytomegalovirus exposure and HLA in healthy donors. The CDR3 has 14 amino acids. Germline values: CDR1 SNHLY, CDR2 FYNNEI. Between the trimmed V and J ends, which lost 7 bases and 4 bases, there was a span of 14 bases. The study ran its PCR with 60 Vbeta and 13 Jbeta primers. Only in-frame clones appear in the TCRdb table, and some are missing; sequencing was by immunoSEQ multiplex PCR. The ten most abundant clones cover roughly 1.6% of a sample with some 140,000 clones. The study's findings and limits: Three of the chains that were CMV-associated were confirmed in vitro to be specific for CMV antigens. Later examination showed HLA-associated TCR beta chains had greater clonal expansion than equally common others.

Concerning this clone: Its cognate antigen is unknown.

J is TRBJ1-5 and V is TRBV2, with D perhaps matching TRBD1 (6 bases). The TCR originated in a woman aged 35 to 49 in good health and CMV-seronegative. The sample consisted of PBMCs. For the CDR3, the DNA is TGTGCCAGCAACCTTGACAGGAGAAATCAGCCCCAGCATTTT. This encodes CASNLDRRNQPQHF. The full variable domain, completed using reference TRBV2 and TRBJ1-5, is EPEVTQTPSHQVTQMGQEVILRCVPISNHLYFYWYRQILGQKVEFLVSFYNNEISEKSEIFDDQFSVERPDGSNFTLKIRSTKLEDSAMYFCASNLDRRNQPQHFGDGTRLSIL.